This T cell receptor beta chain was profiled in a study of blood T cell repertoires in COVID-19. Study-level background: Samples representing acute and convalescent COVID-19 were sourced from the United States, Italy and Spain. T cells, B-cell-depleted T cells, or PBMCs provided the cDNA or gDNA that served as material.

Source study methods: For nucleated cells, counts were estimated from reference gene primer amplification. Clones were sequenced by immunoSEQ multiplex PCR, and TCRdb holds only the in-frame ones, with some missing. V, J and clone size are taken as reported in that table, and D and trimming were inferred from the DNA itself. This sample yields more than 300,000 clones, of which around 87% are seen a single time; about 10% belongs to the top ten. The CDR3 is 16 amino acids. V lost 5 bases, J lost 6 bases, and 6 bases stayed unmatched. The germline V gene has CDR1 ENHRY and CDR2 SYGVKD. Seattle participants joined during active infection and were tracked over time. This clone showed up just a few times.

The V call is TRBV10-3, the J call TRBJ2-1; 14 nucleotides agree with TRBD2. The sequence was collected from a woman between 25 and 40 years old with COVID-19, enrolled during active disease. The specimen sequenced was peripheral blood. The CDR3 is CAISRLAGGHGNEQFF. DNA of the CDR3: TGTGCCATCAGTAGACTAGCGGGAGGGCATGGCAATGAGCAGTTCTTC.